A selection of T cell receptor beta chains follows, all from one sample in a study of vaccination and CD4 T cells after COVID-19. TCRdb processed the PCR reads anew with MiXCR; each CDR3 protein has one entry. The sample carries 12,000 or so distinct CDR3 sequences, more than 60% recorded once. The antigens of these receptors remain unknown. Sequencing input: CD4+ T cells from blood, cultured in vitro. The receptors come from a human donor who had recovered from COVID-19. Each CDR3 is given without its conserved first and last residue. Some rows mark clone size as missing; the rest say once, few, many or name a class of expanded clone.

len	j_gene	abundance	v_gene	CDR3aa
13	TRBJ1-1	-	TRBV28	ASSLGGGPEAEAF
14	TRBJ1-3	-	TRBV15	ATSRVRGGSGNTIY
14	TRBJ1-5	few	TRBV28	ASSTDRDSIGQPQH
13	TRBJ1-5	-	TRBV6-5	ASSSTGQQNQPQH
13	TRBJ2-7	once	TRBV27	ASSLARERSEEQY
12	TRBJ2-1	-	TRBV5-1	ASGPGQYYNEQF
12	TRBJ1-1	-	TRBV20-1	SARDQGGRTEAF
12	TRBJ2-1	-	TRBV6-2/TRBV6-3	ASSPNDSYNEQF
13	TRBJ1-1	large	TRBV11-2	ASSLGQQINTEAF
15	TRBJ1-1	-	TRBV15	ATSRDRLGEGNTEAF
13	TRBJ2-5	-	TRBV29-1	SVEARQSPQETQY
16	TRBJ2-1	-	TRBV7-2	ASSLVRLAGAPKEEQF
13	TRBJ1-2	-	TRBV6-5	ASSYPGTGGFGYT
13	TRBJ1-5	-	TRBV5-1	ASSPGGRLNQPQH
13	TRBJ2-2	-	TRBV28	ASSRQGATTGELF
14	TRBJ1-5	-	TRBV19	ASRTPGQNSNQPQH
12	TRBJ1-5	-	TRBV5-1	ASSLGNSDQPQH
14	TRBJ2-7	-	TRBV5-1	ASSFISGTDPYEQY
13	TRBJ1-2	-	TRBV5-5	ASRLWVWGQDGYT
14	TRBJ2-3	-	TRBV29-1	SVYTGLAGGTDTQY
11	TRBJ1-2	-	TRBV27	ASSIQGEYGYT
12	TRBJ2-7	-	TRBV7-9	ASSALGRRDEQY
12	TRBJ1-1	-	TRBV12-3/TRBV12-4	ASSFGGAGVEAF
14	TRBJ2-3	-	TRBV7-3	ASSQSRDRGTDTQY
9	TRBJ2-4	-	TRBV6-1	ASRDKDPPN
16	TRBJ1-5	-	TRBV21-1	ASSKDQGQGVSGQPQH
13	TRBJ2-1	once	TRBV11-3	ASSVFGQGTNEQF
12	TRBJ2-3	-	TRBV7-2	ASSLMAGPDTQY
12	TRBJ1-6	-	TRBV7-9	ASSKQGANSPLH